These 20 T cell receptor beta chains share one sample of origin, sequenced in a study of breast tumors, draining lymph nodes, adjacent tissues. Breast cancer patients provided tissue from their axillary draining lymph nodes. MiXCR, run by TCRdb on the multiplex PCR reads, gives a single entry per CDR3 protein. The table lists around 300,000 distinct CDR3 sequences, under 35% of them singletons. Input material: axillary lymph node tissue. All receptors derive from a female donor with breast cancer. Some clones in this sample may be carry-over from other donors' samples.

V usage is TRBV6-1 and J usage is TRBJ2-7; no clear D. CDR1 MNHNS and CDR2 SASEGT come from the germline V gene. This CDR3 comprises 15 residues. Trimming took off 5 bases at V and 0 bases at J, with 14 bases between the two ends. The CDR3 coding sequence is TGTGCCAGCAGTTACGGCCAGCCGAGCTCCTACGAGCAGTACTTC. Its protein product is CASSYGQPSSYEQYF.

Concerning this clonotype: This is likely a read error, given that the CDR3 carries no conserved phenylalanine or tryptophan at its end. The J gene is TRBJ2-1, the V gene TRBV7-2; possibly TRBD1 or TRBD2 for D (6 bases each). CDR3 length: 16 residues. Trimming removed 5 bases at V and 0 bases at J, with 14 bases between. Per germline, CDR1 SGHTA and CDR2 FQGNSA. The CDR3 DNA reads TGTGCCAGCAGCCAAGTGGGGGGCAGCTCCTACAATGAGCAGTTCCTC. Encoded protein: CASSQVGGSSYNEQFL.

This clonotype showed up many times. This rearrangement joins TRBV20-1 to TRBJ2-5; D perhaps matches TRBD2 (6 bases). Trimming took 3 bases from V and 5 from J, leaving 7 bases between them. Germline loops: CDR1 DFQATT, CDR2 SNEGSKA (reference sequence). The CDR3 sequence is 11 residues long. CDR3 DNA: TGCAGTGCTAGTCTAGCGGAGACCCAGTACTTC. Protein: CSASLAETQYF.

This clonotype was seen repeatedly, ten times or more. The gene calls are TRBV2 and TRBJ2-7, with D tentatively TRBD2 (6 bases). V lost 6 bases to trimming and J lost 4 bases, with 13 bases between them. CDR1 and CDR2 from the germline V gene are SNHLY and FYNNEI. The CDR3 has 13 residues. CDR3 loop: CASREGPFYEQYF. The CDR3 DNA sequence: TGTGCCAGCAGGGAGGGCCCGTTTTACGAGCAGTACTTC.

The chain employs TRBV7-9 and TRBJ1-5, with unresolved D. This CDR3 region has 12 residues. Germline CDR1 SEHNR, CDR2 FQNEAQ (reference sequence). Trimming took off 6 bases at V and 11 bases at J, with 14 bases between the two ends. The CDR3 reads CASRGFEETQHF. The CDR3 DNA reads as TGTGCCAGCAGGGGGTTCGAGGAGACCCAGCATTTT.

This clonotype occurred many times. V gene TRBV5-1 combines with J gene TRBJ2-4; D may be TRBD1 or TRBD2 (5 bases each). Between the trimmed V and J ends, which lost 9 bases and 0 bases, there was a span of 13 bases. The CDR3 covers 14 residues. Germline V gene data show CDR1 as SGHRS and CDR2 as YFSETQ. In nucleotides, the CDR3 is TGCGCCATACGACAGCGGCTAGCCAAAAACATTCAGTACTTC. Amino acids: CAIRQRLAKNIQYF.

About this clonotype itself: A much more abundant neighbour one base away suggests this may be a read error. The rearrangement links TRBV12-5 to TRBJ2-1, with 10 nucleotides matching TRBD1. The V segment lost 3 bases and the J segment 9 bases; nucleotides outside the gene matches: 11. CDR1 is LGHNT, CDR2 FRNRAP, per germline. The CDR3 length is 16 residues. CDR3 sequence reads: CASGFGGQGKLAEQFF. The CDR3 DNA reads TGTGCTAGTGGTTTCGGGGGACAGGGGAAACTTGCTGAGCAGTTCTTC.

In this sample, this clonotype turned up many times. The V and J genes are TRBV15 and TRBJ2-3; D remains ambiguous. V shed 0 bases and J shed 2 bases, with 9 bases lying between them. The CDR3 contains 15 residues. Per germline, CDR1 LNHNV and CDR2 YYDKDF (reference sequence). CDR3 coding DNA: TGTGCCACCAGCAGAGATTGGTCCGCCACAGATACGCAGTATTTT. It specifies CATSRDWSATDTQYF. The full variable domain, rest sourced from reference TRBV15 and TRBJ2-3, is DAMVIQNPRYQVTQFGKPVTLSCSQTLNHNVMYWYQQKSSQAPKLLFHYYDKDFNNEADTPDNFQSRRPNTSFCFLDIRSPGLGDTAMYLCATSRDWSATDTQYFGPGTRLTVL.

This clonotype was detected many times. The rearrangement links TRBV9 to TRBJ2-5; perhaps TRBD1 as D (6 bases). The CDR3 has 15 amino acids. V lost 4 bases, J lost 1 base, and 14 bases lay in between. Germline values: CDR1 SGDLS, CDR2 YYNGEE. The CDR3 here is CASSHRDNPQETQYF. The CDR3 DNA reads as TGTGCCAGCAGCCACCGGGACAATCCCCAAGAGACCCAGTACTTC. Variable domain in full (rest from reference TRBV9 and TRBJ2-5): DSGVTQTPKHLITATGQRVTLRCSPRSGDLSVYWYQQSLDQGLQFLIQYYNGEERAKGNILERFSAQQFPDLHSELNLSSLELGDSALYFCASSHRDNPQETQYFGPGTRLLVL.

The table lists this clonotype with a count of one. Without the conserved terminal phenylalanine or tryptophan, this CDR3 likely stems from a read error. CDR3 protein: CASSLGVSEETQYL. The CDR3 DNA follows: TGTGCTAGCAGCTTAGGGGTCAGCGAAGAGACCCAGTACCTC. V and J are TRBV7-9 and TRBJ2-5; D is possibly TRBD1 (5 bases). This CDR3 contains 14 residues. Germline V gene lookup returns CDR1 SEHNR and CDR2 FQNEAQ (reference sequence).

On this clonotype: A much larger clone is a single base away; this may be a read error. This chain connects TRBV5-8 to TRBJ2-7, with D perhaps given as TRBD1 or TRBD2 (5 bases each). Trimming took off 4 bases at V and 3 bases at J, with 8 bases between the two ends. Looked up from germline, CDR1 is SGHTS and CDR2 is YDEGEE. This CDR3 spans 12 amino acids. In DNA, the CDR3 is TGTGCCAGCAGCAGGGACGTCTACGAGCAGTACTTC. Protein sequence: CASSRDVYEQYF.

The rearrangement links TRBV24-1 to TRBJ2-5, with 11 bases that match TRBD2. The ends lost 5 bases at V and 5 bases at J; junction bases unmatched: 9. The CDR3 is 16 residues long. The germline CDR1 and CDR2 sequences are KGHDR and SFDVKD. DNA of the CDR3: TGTGCCACCAGTGTAAAGAAGCTAGCGGGAGGTGAGACCCAGTACTTC. Translating gives CATSVKKLAGGETQYF.

This clonotype was observed many times. The chain couples TRBV29-1 to TRBJ1-6, with 7 bases aligning to TRBD1. The germline V gene encodes CDR1 SQVTM and CDR2 ANQGSEA. The CDR3 runs to 12 residues. V lost 4 bases, J lost 10 bases, and 4 bases stayed unmatched. CDR3 DNA sequence: TGCAGCGTTGGGGACAGTTCGTCACCCCTCCACTTT. Its protein is CSVGDSSSPLHF.

This chain joins TRBV6-1 and TRBJ2-7, with 11 bases identical to TRBD2. Germline V CDR1 and CDR2: MNHNS, SASEGT. The length of the CDR3 is 14 residues. With V trimmed by 10 bases and J by 3 bases, 8 bases remained unmatched. In nucleotides, the CDR3 is TGTGCCATAAAAATAGCGGGAGGGATCTACGAGCAGTACTTC. Translation: CAIKIAGGIYEQYF.

This clonotype has a count of ten or more. The chain joins TRBV12-3 or TRBV12-4 to TRBJ1-3; weak D call: TRBD1 (6 bases). The CDR3 covers 15 residues. V was cut by 6 bases and J by 4 bases, with 16 bases left in between. CDR3 sequence (DNA): TGTGCCAGCAGACCAGGGGCTGTGGGGGGAAACACCATATATTTT. Protein sequence: CASRPGAVGGNTIYF.

This clonotype was seen repeatedly, ten times or more. V usage is TRBV19 and J usage is TRBJ2-5; 7 bases match TRBD2. The CDR3 consists of 15 residues. V shed 5 bases and J 1 base; nucleotides not matched to a gene: 7. From germline, CDR1 is LNHDA and CDR2 SQIVND (reference sequence). CDR3 DNA sequence: TGTGCCAGTAGTCCCCAGGCGGGGGTCCAAGAGACCCAGTACTTC. Protein sequence: CASSPQAGVQETQYF.

Concerning this clonotype: A much larger clonotype is one base distant, so this may be a read error. V usage is TRBV20-1 and J usage is TRBJ2-3; the match to TRBD1 covers 8 bases. Germline CDR1 is DFQATT and CDR2 is SNEGSKA (reference sequence). The CDR3 is 18 amino acids. Germline trimming cut 4 bases from V and 0 bases from J; bases unmatched to any gene: 15. The CDR3 nucleotides are TGCAGTGCTATGGGGGGTTTCTCTACAGGGGGGAGCACAGATACGCAGTATTTT. It codes for CSAMGGFSTGGSTDTQYF.

There are a few counts of this clonotype. The rearrangement uses TRBV28 and TRBJ2-1; 12 bases are shared with TRBD1. CDR1 is MDHEN, CDR2 SYDVKM, per germline. V was pared by 4 bases and J by 9 bases, with 7 bases of the junction left unmatched. The length of the CDR3 is 15 residues. The CDR3 sequence is CASSSTGTGGFEQFF. DNA of the CDR3: TGTGCCAGCAGTTCAACCGGGACAGGGGGCTTTGAGCAGTTCTTC.

This clonotype was recorded many times. V gene TRBV20-1 combines with J gene TRBJ1-6; 10 bases agree with TRBD1. The CDR3 spans 16 residues. Germline lookup yields CDR1 DFQATT and CDR2 SNEGSKA (reference sequence). V was clipped by 1 base and J by 4 bases; unmatched bases: 4. Here the CDR3 DNA reads TGCAGTGCTAGAGCAGGGGACAGGGGTTATAATTCACCCCTCCACTTT. It encodes CSARAGDRGYNSPLHF.

Comment on this clonotype: A much bigger clone sits one base away, suggesting this may be a read error. The CDR3 ends on some other residue instead of the conserved phenylalanine or tryptophan, so this is likely a read error. The chain employs TRBV7-9 and TRBJ1-2; 9 positions match TRBD1. Germline trimming cut 6 bases from V and 5 bases from J; bases unmatched to any gene: 7. CDR3 length: 14 residues. CDR1 is SEHNR, CDR2 FQNEAQ, per germline (reference sequence). The CDR3 reads CASSRTGVGYGYTL. The CDR3 DNA reads as TGTGCCAGCAGTAGGACAGGGGTAGGGTATGGCTACACCCTC.